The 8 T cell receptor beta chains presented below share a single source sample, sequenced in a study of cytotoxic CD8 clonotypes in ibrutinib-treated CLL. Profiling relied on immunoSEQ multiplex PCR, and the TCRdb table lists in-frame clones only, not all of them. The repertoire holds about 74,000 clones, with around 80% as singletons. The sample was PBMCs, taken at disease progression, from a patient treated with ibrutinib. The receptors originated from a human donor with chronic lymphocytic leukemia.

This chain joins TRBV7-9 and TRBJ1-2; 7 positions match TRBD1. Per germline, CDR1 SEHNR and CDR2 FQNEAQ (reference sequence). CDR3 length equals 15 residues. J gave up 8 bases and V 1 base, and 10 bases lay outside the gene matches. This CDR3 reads CASSLVGPTGKGYTF. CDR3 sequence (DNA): TGTGCCAGCAGCTTAGTAGGCCCGACAGGGAAGGGCTACACCTTC.

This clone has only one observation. Here the CDR3 DNA reads TGTGCCAGCAGCTGGGACAGGGGGAATTCACCCCTCCACTTT. Translation gives CASSWDRGNSPLHF. The chain joins TRBV28 to TRBJ1-6, with TRBD1 identical over 11 bases. From germline, CDR1 is MDHEN and CDR2 SYDVKM. This CDR3 has 14 residues. V gave up 6 bases and J gave up 7 bases; unmatched junction bases: 2.

The CDR3 loop is CATSRERTGDYEQYF. The CDR3 DNA follows: TGTGCCACCAGCAGAGAAAGGACAGGGGATTACGAGCAGTACTTC. The chain joins TRBV15 to TRBJ2-7, with 9 bases matching TRBD1. Trimming at V came to 0 bases and at J to 4 bases, leaving 4 bases not matched to a gene. This CDR3 comprises 15 residues. Looked up from germline, CDR1 is LNHNV and CDR2 is YYDKDF (reference sequence).

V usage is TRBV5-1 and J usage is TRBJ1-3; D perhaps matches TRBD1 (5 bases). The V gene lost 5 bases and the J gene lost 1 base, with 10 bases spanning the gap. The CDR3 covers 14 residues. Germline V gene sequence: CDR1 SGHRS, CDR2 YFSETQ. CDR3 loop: CASSWGKSGNTIYF. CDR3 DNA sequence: TGCGCCAGCAGTTGGGGGAAATCTGGAAACACCATATATTTT.

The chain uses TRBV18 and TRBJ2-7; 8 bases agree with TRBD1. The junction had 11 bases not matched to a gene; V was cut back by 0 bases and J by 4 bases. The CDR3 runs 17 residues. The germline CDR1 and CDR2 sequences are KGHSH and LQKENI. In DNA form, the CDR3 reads TGTGCCAGCTCACCACCGTGGGGACAGGCGTTAACATACGAGCAGTACTTC. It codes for CASSPPWGQALTYEQYF.

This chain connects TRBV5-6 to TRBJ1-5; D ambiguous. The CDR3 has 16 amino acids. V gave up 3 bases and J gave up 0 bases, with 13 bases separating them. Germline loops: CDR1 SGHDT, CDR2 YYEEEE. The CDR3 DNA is TGTGCCAGCAGCTCGTCGCCATACTATAGCAATCAGCCCCAGCATTTT. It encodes CASSSSPYYSNQPQHF.

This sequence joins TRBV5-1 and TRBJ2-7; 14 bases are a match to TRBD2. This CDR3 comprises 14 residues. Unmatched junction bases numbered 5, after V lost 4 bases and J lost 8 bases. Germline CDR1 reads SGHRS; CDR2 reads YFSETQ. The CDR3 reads CASSPGLAGVKQYF. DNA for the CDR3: TGCGCCAGCAGCCCGGGACTAGCGGGAGTGAAGCAGTACTTC.

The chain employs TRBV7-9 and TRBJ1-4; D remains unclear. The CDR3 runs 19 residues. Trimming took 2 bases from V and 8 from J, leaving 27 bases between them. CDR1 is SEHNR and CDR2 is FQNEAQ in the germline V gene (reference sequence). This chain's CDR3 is CASSLMRAAAKRAREKLFF. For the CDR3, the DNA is TGTGCCAGCAGCTTAATGAGGGCAGCGGCAAAGCGGGCCAGGGAAAAACTGTTTTTT.